One and the same sample provided the 21 T cell receptor beta chains below, sequenced in a study of lymphopenia after photon versus proton radiotherapy. The data were produced by immunoSEQ multiplex PCR, yet TCRdb's version contains in-frame clones alone and is incomplete. Here the sample spans some 29,000 clones, about 91% being singletons. Sequenced material: peripheral blood, taken from a patient treated with proton-based radiotherapy. Every receptor here comes from a woman aged 55-69 years with cholangiocarcinoma. Some clones in this sample may be carry-over from other donors' samples.

J is TRBJ2-7 and V is TRBV28; the D gene is possibly TRBD2 (6 bases). Germline lookup yields CDR1 MDHEN and CDR2 SYDVKM. CDR3 length equals 16 residues. Trimming left V 6 bases short and J 2 bases short, with 20 bases between. This CDR3 is CASSSPGTPGTYEQYF. The CDR3 DNA sequence: TGTGCCAGCAGCTCTCCCGGGACTCCCGGGACCTACGAGCAGTACTTC.

This clone showed up just once. Here the CDR3 DNA reads TGCGCCAGCAGCCTGCTTTTCGGGAGTTATCTTGAGCAGTTCTTC. It codes for CASSLLFGSYLEQFF. The rearrangement links TRBV4-3 to TRBJ2-1, with TRBD2 as a possible D gene (6 bases). V was cut by 4 bases and J by 9 bases, with 19 bases left in between. Germline assignment: CDR1 LGHNA and CDR2 YSLEER. The CDR3 runs 15 residues.

In its sample, this clone was seen a few times. The rearrangement uses TRBV5-1 and TRBJ2-3, with 11 bases identical to TRBD2. V lost 2 bases, J lost 6 bases, and 5 bases stayed unmatched. CDR1 and CDR2 from the germline V gene are SGHRS and YFSETQ. This CDR3 is built from 15 residues. This chain's CDR3 is CASSFGTSGHDTQYF. The CDR3 DNA reads as TGCGCCAGCAGCTTCGGGACTAGCGGCCACGATACGCAGTATTTT.

The V call is TRBV4-3, the J call TRBJ2-3; D gene ambiguous. The V and J ends lost 5 bases and 2 bases respectively, with 8 bases between them. Germline V gene lookup returns CDR1 LGHNA and CDR2 YSLEER. The CDR3 runs 13 residues. Here the CDR3 reads CASSGSPTDTQYF. CDR3 in DNA: TGCGCCAGCAGCGGGTCCCCCACAGATACGCAGTATTTT.

The chain recombines TRBV5-4 with TRBJ2-5; D ambiguous. This CDR3 spans 14 amino acids. Trimming took off 3 bases at V and 5 bases at J, with 14 bases between the two ends. Germline V gene data show CDR1 as SGHNT and CDR2 as YYREEE (reference sequence). The CDR3 DNA is TGTGCCAGCAGCTCGACCAAGATTGAGGAGACCCAGTACTTC. Protein: CASSSTKIEETQYF.

Only one count was recorded for this clone. J is TRBJ2-2 and V is TRBV27; D ambiguous. Trimming cost V 6 bases and J 1 base, with 6 bases left between them. In germline, CDR1 is MNHEY, CDR2 SMNVEV (reference sequence). The CDR3 covers 13 residues. Written as DNA, the CDR3 is TGTGCCAGCAGAAATCAGAACACCGGGGAGCTGTTTTTT. Protein product: CASRNQNTGELFF.

The genes are TRBV7-8 and TRBJ1-2; 8 bases are shared with TRBD1. This CDR3 has 14 residues. The trim removed 0 bases at V and 8 bases at J, leaving 5 bases unmatched. Germline assignment: CDR1 SGHVS and CDR2 FQNEAQ. The CDR3 DNA sequence: TGTGCCAGCAGCTTAGCGCGGACAGGGAAAGGCTACACCTTC. Translated: CASSLARTGKGYTF.

The chain uses TRBV5-5 and TRBJ1-4, with D unresolved. Germline-derived CDR1 and CDR2 are SGHKS and YYEKEE (reference sequence). V was shortened by 4 bases and J by 0 bases, with 7 bases between the two germline ends. The CDR3 sequence is 14 residues long. CDR3 DNA: TGTGCCAGCAGCCCAGGCCCAACTAATGAAAAACTGTTTTTT. This codes for CASSPGPTNEKLFF.

This rearrangement joins TRBV6-5 to TRBJ2-3; 9 bases are a match to TRBD2. Trimming at V came to 5 bases and at J to 3 bases, leaving 3 bases not matched to a gene. Germline V gene lookup returns CDR1 MNHEY and CDR2 SVGAGI. This CDR3 has 14 residues. CDR3 protein: CASSLLAGTDTQYF. The CDR3 DNA reads TGTGCCAGCAGTCTCCTAGCGGGGACAGATACGCAGTATTTT.

This clone was counted a few times. This chain joins TRBV27 and TRBJ2-2, with 10 bases matching TRBD2. The V and J ends lost 2 bases and 8 bases, in that order; junction bases with no gene match: 5. CDR1 and CDR2 (germline): MNHEY, SMNVEV (reference sequence). CDR3 length: 15 residues. The CDR3 coding sequence is TGTGCCAGCAGTTTAGCGCTAGCGGGAGTAGGGGAGCTGTTTTTT. This sequence encodes CASSLALAGVGELFF.

V and J are TRBV5-1 and TRBJ1-2; possible D gene TRBD1, 6 bases. Germline loops: CDR1 SGHRS, CDR2 YFSETQ. Trimming stripped 4 bases from V and 2 bases from J, with 18 bases between. This CDR3 comprises 16 residues. CDR3 region: CASSPAKTGINYGYTF. The DNA of the CDR3 is TGCGCCAGCAGCCCAGCGAAGACAGGAATCAACTATGGCTACACCTTC.

To note about this clone: The conserved closing phenylalanine or tryptophan is absent in this CDR3, likely reflecting a read error. The chain carries TRBV7-2 and TRBJ2-7, with TRBD1 matching 9 bases. This CDR3 comprises 15 residues. CDR1 and CDR2 from the germline V gene are SGHTA and FQGNSA. V shed 6 bases and J 4 bases; nucleotides not matched to a gene: 10. The CDR3 here is CASRLRTGQGYEQYL. DNA for the CDR3: TGTGCCAGCAGATTAAGAACCGGACAGGGGTACGAGCAGTACCTC.

The chain joins TRBV5-1 to TRBJ1-1; D gene uncertain. The germline gives CDR1 SGHRS, CDR2 YFSETQ. CDR3 length: 14 amino acids. V was cut by 1 base and J by 4 bases, with 11 bases left in between. Here the CDR3 DNA reads TGCGCCAGCAGCTTGTTGTATCAGAGCACTGAAGCTTTCTTT. Amino acid sequence: CASSLLYQSTEAFF.

The chain joins TRBV2 to TRBJ1-1, with D possibly matching TRBD1 (5 bases). CDR1 SNHLY and CDR2 FYNNEI come from the germline V gene. V shed 3 bases and J shed 5 bases, with 10 bases lying between them. The CDR3 is 13 amino acids. The CDR3 DNA sequence: TGTGCCAGCAGTGACAGGGCGGCGACTGAAGCTTTCTTT. The encoded protein is CASSDRAATEAFF.

This clone was picked up many times. The rearrangement joins TRBV28 to TRBJ1-2; the match to TRBD1 covers 8 bases. The V gene end was trimmed by 1 base and the J gene end by 4 bases; junction bases not matched to a gene: 5. The CDR3 runs to 15 residues. CDR1 is MDHEN and CDR2 is SYDVKM in the germline V gene. The CDR3 DNA is TGTGCCAGCAGTTTATCCCGGACAGGGTTCTATGGCTACACCTTC. Translation: CASSLSRTGFYGYTF.

DNA for the CDR3: TGTGCCAGCTCACGCCGGGACAGGAACACCGGGGAGCTGTTTTTT. The encoded protein is CASSRRDRNTGELFF. The chain uses TRBV18 and TRBJ2-2, with 7 positions matching TRBD1. V was pared by 4 bases and J by 1 base, with 3 bases of the junction left unmatched. CDR3 length: 15 amino acids. CDR1 is KGHSH and CDR2 is LQKENI in the germline V gene.

The chain employs TRBV6-5 and TRBJ2-7, with D possibly being TRBD2 (5 bases). The germline gives CDR1 MNHEY, CDR2 SVGAGI. V lost 0 bases to trimming and J lost 5 bases, with 11 bases between them. This CDR3 is 14 amino acids long. This CDR3 is CASSYSEVPDEQYF. The CDR3, as DNA: TGTGCCAGCAGTTACTCGGAGGTGCCCGACGAGCAGTACTTC.

This clone showed up just a few times. J is TRBJ1-5 and V is TRBV10-2, with 7 bases matching TRBD1. CDR1 is WSHSY, CDR2 SAAADI, per germline. This CDR3 comprises 14 residues. Trimming cost V 2 bases and J 5 bases; bases outside gene matches: 3. CDR3 sequence: CASSEGGGDQPQHF. The CDR3 DNA follows: TGCGCCAGCAGTGAGGGAGGGGGCGATCAGCCCCAGCATTTT.

The chain joins TRBV5-1 to TRBJ2-6; the D gene is possibly TRBD1 (6 bases). Germline CDR1 SGHRS, CDR2 YFSETQ. Trimming removed 3 bases at V and 3 bases at J, with 13 bases between. There are 16 residues in the CDR3. For the CDR3, the DNA is TGCGCCAGCAGCTCCACCACAGGGTTTGGGGCCAACGTCCTGACTTTC. Residues: CASSSTTGFGANVLTF. Based on the CDR3 plus reference TRBV5-1 and TRBJ2-6, the full variable domain is KAGVTQTPRYLIKTRGQQVTLSCSPISGHRSVSWYQQTPGQGLQFLFEYFSETQRNKGNFPGRFSGRQFSNSRSEMNVSTLELGDSALYLCASSSTTGFGANVLTFGAGSRLTVL.

This chain joins TRBV5-1 and TRBJ2-2; D gene ambiguous. Trimming left V 2 bases short and J 6 bases short, with 11 bases between. In germline, CDR1 is SGHRS, CDR2 YFSETQ. The CDR3 runs to 14 residues. CDR3 sequence: CASSLGSSPGELFF. CDR3 nucleotides: TGCGCCAGCAGCTTAGGGTCCTCCCCCGGGGAGCTGTTTTTT.

The chain joins TRBV7-8 to TRBJ1-2; a weak D match, TRBD1 (5 bases). V shed 4 bases and J shed 4 bases, with 10 bases lying between them. The CDR3 extends over 13 amino acids. Germline CDR1 SGHVS, CDR2 FQNEAQ. The CDR3 loop reads CASSSRGGYGYTF. The CDR3 DNA follows: TGTGCCAGCAGCTCCCGGGGCGGCTATGGCTACACCTTC.